Shown below are 30 T cell receptor beta chains from a single sample sequenced in a study of cytomegalovirus exposure and HLA in healthy donors. Primers for the PCR totalled 60 Vbeta and 13 Jbeta. Repertoires were generated with immunoSEQ multiplex PCR, while TCRdb's copy carries only in-frame clones and drops some. The table records fewer than 350,000 clones, around 90% of them present only once. The sample was PBMCs. These receptors were taken from a woman younger than 35 in good health and CMV-seronegative.

Only one count was recorded for this clone. V usage is TRBV6-4 and J usage is TRBJ1-2; the D is unclear. Germline loops: CDR1 MRHNA, CDR2 SNTAGT. The CDR3 length is 13 residues. The V end was cut by 0 bases, the J end by 4 bases, with 6 bases between. CDR3 nucleotides: TGTGCCAGCAGTGACTCGTCCTCCTATGGCTACACCTTC. Translated, it gives CASSDSSSYGYTF.

This rearrangement joins TRBV10-1 to TRBJ2-5; TRBD2 agrees at 15 bases. CDR1 is WNHNN and CDR2 is SYGVQD in the germline V gene (reference sequence). The CDR3 runs 18 residues. The junction had 4 bases not matched to a gene; V was cut back by 0 bases and J by 2 bases. The CDR3 bases are TGCGCCAGCAGTGAGTCGTTGGGACTAGCGGGGGGTCAAGAGACCCAGTACTTC. Residues: CASSESLGLAGGQETQYF.

V gene TRBV29-1 combines with J gene TRBJ2-5; possible D gene TRBD2, 6 bases. The CDR3 has 13 residues. V lost 4 bases and J 3 bases, leaving 12 bases between the germline ends. Per germline, CDR1 SQVTM and CDR2 ANQGSEA. CDR3 protein: CSVGAGGKETQYF. CDR3 coding DNA: TGCAGCGTTGGTGCGGGCGGGAAAGAGACCCAGTACTTC.

The chain recombines TRBV18 with TRBJ2-5; 7 positions agree with TRBD2. The CDR3 contains 15 residues. The junction had 5 bases not matched to a gene; V was cut back by 3 bases and J by 1 base. Per the germline V gene, CDR1 is KGHSH and CDR2 is LQKENI. The CDR3 protein is CASSPNSGAQETQYF. DNA of the CDR3: TGTGCCAGCTCACCGAACAGCGGGGCCCAAGAGACCCAGTACTTC.

The chain couples TRBV15 to TRBJ1-3, with 7 bases that match TRBD1. The CDR3 spans 19 residues. Trimming at V came to 7 bases and at J to 0 bases, leaving 18 bases not matched to a gene. The germline V gene encodes CDR1 LNHNV and CDR2 YYDKDF (reference sequence). CDR3 bases: TGTGCCACCACCAGGGAGCGCCGACAGGGTCCCTACTCTGGAAACACCATATATTTT. It codes for CATTRERRQGPYSGNTIYF.

This sequence joins TRBV10-2 and TRBJ2-7; TRBD2 aligns across 13 bases. This CDR3 region has 15 residues. Trimming at V came to 6 bases and at J to 2 bases, leaving 4 bases not matched to a gene. Germline V CDR1 and CDR2: WSHSY, SAAADI. The CDR3 nucleotides read TGCGCCAGCAGCCGACTAGCGGGGGGTACCTACGAGCAGTACTTC. It yields the protein CASSRLAGGTYEQYF.

The genes are TRBV19 and TRBJ2-7; 7 bases line up with TRBD1. Germline CDR1 is LNHDA and CDR2 is SQIVND (reference sequence). The V segment lost 8 bases and the J segment 3 bases; nucleotides outside the gene matches: 4. The CDR3 loop spans 12 amino acids. The CDR3 region has the DNA TGTGCCAGTCGGGGACAGTTCTACGAGCAGTACTTC. As protein: CASRGQFYEQYF.

V gene TRBV7-9 combines with J gene TRBJ1-4, with D unclear. The germline V and J ends were trimmed by 1 base and 6 bases, with 9 bases remaining between them. The CDR3 loop spans 14 amino acids. Looked up from germline, CDR1 is SEHNR and CDR2 is FQNEAQ (reference sequence). The CDR3: CASSLGEADEKLFF. The CDR3 coding sequence is TGTGCCAGCAGCTTAGGGGAGGCGGATGAAAAACTGTTTTTT. Full variable domain (remainder filled in from reference TRBV7-9 and TRBJ1-4): DTGVSQNPRHKITKRGQNVTFRCDPISEHNRLYWYRQTLGQGPEFLTYFQNEAQLEKSRLLSDRFSAERPKGSFSTLEIQRTEQGDSAMYLCASSLGEADEKLFFGSGTQLSVL.

J is TRBJ1-6 and V is TRBV6-1; maybe TRBD1 (5 bases). Looked up from germline, CDR1 is MNHNS and CDR2 is SASEGT. CDR3 length: 15 residues. V lost 0 bases, J lost 5 bases, and 8 bases lay in between. The CDR3 loop is CASSEAAGNNSPLHF. For the CDR3, the DNA is TGTGCCAGCAGTGAAGCGGCAGGGAATAATTCACCCCTCCACTTT.

This clone was counted a single time. V and J are TRBV2 and TRBJ2-7, with 9 bases matching TRBD1. The V gene's germline CDR1 is SNHLY and CDR2 FYNNEI. The length of the CDR3 is 15 residues. With 7 bases clipped from V and 4 bases from J, the junction kept 11 bases outside the gene matches. For the CDR3, the DNA is TGTGCCAGCACCACCTCCGGACAGGGGTTGTACGAGCAGTACTTC. As protein: CASTTSGQGLYEQYF.

The rearrangement links TRBV6-6 to TRBJ2-3, with 7 bases aligning to TRBD2. Losses at the gene ends were 7 bases for V and 4 bases for J; bases not matched to a gene: 11. The CDR3 covers 15 residues. Germline V gene sequence: CDR1 MNHNY, CDR2 SVGAGI (reference sequence). CDR3 protein: CASTDRGEGPDTQYF. Here the CDR3 DNA reads TGTGCCAGCACCGACAGAGGGGAGGGTCCAGATACGCAGTATTTT.

This sequence joins TRBV29-1 and TRBJ1-1; D unclear. V was cut by 6 bases and J by 4 bases, with 21 bases left in between. CDR3 size: 15 residues. The germline gives CDR1 SQVTM, CDR2 ANQGSEA. CDR3 protein: CSVVNPTSGGTEAFF. The CDR3 DNA sequence: TGCAGCGTCGTAAACCCGACATCTGGAGGCACTGAAGCTTTCTTT.

This chain connects TRBV5-4 to TRBJ2-1; 8 nucleotides agree with TRBD2. V lost 3 bases, J lost 5 bases, and 7 bases stayed unmatched. Germline V gene data show CDR1 as SGHNT and CDR2 as YYREEE (reference sequence). CDR3 length equals 15 residues. The CDR3: CASSSPQRGNNEQFF. DNA for the CDR3: TGTGCCAGCAGCTCCCCCCAGCGGGGGAACAATGAGCAGTTCTTC.

The chain carries TRBV5-6 and TRBJ2-5; D is undetermined. V was trimmed by 2 bases and J by 5 bases, leaving 4 bases between them. Per germline, CDR1 SGHDT and CDR2 YYEEEE. This CDR3 region has 11 residues. CDR3 amino acids: CASSLEETQYF. CDR3 DNA sequence: TGTGCCAGCAGCTTAGAGGAGACCCAGTACTTC.

The chain carries TRBV9 and TRBJ1-6, with 7 bases fitting TRBD1. The CDR3 length is 14 residues. From germline, CDR1 is SGDLS and CDR2 YYNGEE. Losses at the gene ends were 0 bases for V and 9 bases for J; bases not matched to a gene: 3. CDR3 sequence reads: CASSVGTGPSPLHF. The CDR3 DNA sequence: TGTGCCAGCAGCGTAGGGACAGGACCTTCACCCCTCCACTTT.

V usage is TRBV7-8 and J usage is TRBJ1-4; D not resolved. Trimming shortened V by 4 bases and J by 3 bases, and 21 bases separated the two germline ends. CDR3 length: 18 amino acids. Germline lookup yields CDR1 SGHVS and CDR2 FQNEAQ. The CDR3 DNA reads as TGTGCCAGCAGCTCCGAGGCTCGAAGAAGGGAGGCTAATGAAAAACTGTTTTTT. The encoded protein is CASSSEARRREANEKLFF.

This clone has more than one count but fewer than ten. The chain uses TRBV4-1 and TRBJ2-5; a weak D match, TRBD2 (6 bases). V lost 4 bases to trimming and J lost 3 bases, with 12 bases between them. The CDR3 runs 14 residues. From germline, CDR1 is MGHRA and CDR2 YSYEKL. Written as DNA, the CDR3 is TGCGCCAGCAGCCTAGGACTATTAAAAGAGACCCAGTACTTC. It translates to CASSLGLLKETQYF.

This clone was seen more than once but under ten times. The gene calls are TRBV30 and TRBJ1-2; D remains ambiguous. V gave up 4 bases and J gave up 8 bases, with 17 bases separating them. This CDR3 is built from 13 residues. Germline V gives CDR1 GTSNPN, CDR2 SVGIG (reference sequence). The CDR3 nucleotides read TGTGCCTGGACCACAAACGAGGTCGGGGGCTACACCTTC. Amino acids: CAWTTNEVGGYTF.

The chain couples TRBV6-6 to TRBJ1-1; TRBD1 aligns across 9 bases. The germline V gene has CDR1 MNHNY and CDR2 SVGAGI (reference sequence). The CDR3 spans 15 residues. Trimming cost V 4 bases and J 4 bases; bases outside gene matches: 7. The CDR3 coding sequence is TGTGCCAGCAGTTCCACGACAGGGGGTAGCACTGAAGCTTTCTTT. It yields the protein CASSSTTGGSTEAFF.

The V call is TRBV7-8, the J call TRBJ2-1; TRBD2 might be the D (5 bases). Germline V gene data show CDR1 as SGHVS and CDR2 as FQNEAQ. V was pared by 3 bases and J by 1 base, with 7 bases between. This CDR3 comprises 14 residues. The CDR3 nucleotides are TGTGCCAGCAGCTTGAGCGGTTCCTACAATGAGCAGTTCTTC. Protein product: CASSLSGSYNEQFF.

The V call is TRBV10-3, the J call TRBJ1-5; TRBD1 matches at 7 bases. The CDR3 sequence is 12 residues long. Trimming removed 10 bases from V and 5 bases from J; junction bases left unmatched: 5. Germline values: CDR1 ENHRY, CDR2 SYGVKD. For the CDR3, the DNA is TGTGCCACCAGGGGGGGGGATCAGCCCCAGCATTTT. This gives the protein CATRGGDQPQHF.

The gene calls are TRBV14 and TRBJ1-1, with D possibly TRBD1 on 5 matching bases. V dropped 5 bases and J dropped 4 bases, with 11 bases sitting between them. The CDR3 is 13 amino acids. CDR1 SGHDN and CDR2 FVKESK come from the germline V gene. This CDR3 is CASSREGPTEAFF. CDR3 bases: TGTGCCAGCAGCAGGGAGGGACCCACTGAAGCTTTCTTT. Complete variable domain (other parts from reference TRBV14 and TRBJ1-1): EAGVTQFPSHSVIEKGQTVTLRCDPISGHDNLYWYRRVMGKEIKFLLHFVKESKQDESGMPNNRFLAERTGGTYSTLKVQPAELEDSGVYFCASSREGPTEAFFGQGTRLTVV.

The V and J genes are TRBV15 and TRBJ2-3; TRBD2 agrees at 13 bases. V trimming: 5 bases; J trimming: 1 base; junction bases outside the gene matches: 0. The CDR3 has 15 amino acids. CDR1 is LNHNV and CDR2 is YYDKDF in the germline V gene (reference sequence). This CDR3 is CATSGLAGGTDTQYF. In DNA, the CDR3 is TGTGCCACCAGCGGACTAGCGGGGGGCACAGATACGCAGTATTTT.

The genes are TRBV2 and TRBJ2-7, with D possibly matching TRBD1 (6 bases). In germline, CDR1 is SNHLY, CDR2 FYNNEI. The length of the CDR3 is 13 residues. V dropped 7 bases and J dropped 1 base, with 11 bases sitting between them. The CDR3, as DNA: TGTGCCAGCACAGGGGACCTGTCCTACGAGCAGTACTTC. Translating gives CASTGDLSYEQYF. The full variable domain, completed using reference TRBV2 and TRBJ2-7, is EPEVTQTPSHQVTQMGQEVILRCVPISNHLYFYWYRQILGQKVEFLVSFYNNEISEKSEIFDDQFSVERPDGSNFTLKIRSTKLEDSAMYFCASTGDLSYEQYFGPGTRLTVT.

V is TRBV5-6 and J is TRBJ1-2; a weak D match, TRBD1 (6 bases). Trimming shortened V by 2 bases and J by 3 bases, and 8 bases separated the two germline ends. Germline V gene data show CDR1 as SGHDT and CDR2 as YYEEEE. The CDR3 is 13 amino acids. The DNA of the CDR3 is TGTGCCAGCAGCTTTGGACAGCACTATGGCTACACCTTC. Encoded protein: CASSFGQHYGYTF. The variable domain in full, completed from reference TRBV5-6 and TRBJ1-2, reads DAGVTQSPTHLIKTRGQQVTLRCSPKSGHDTVSWYQQALGQGPQFIFQYYEEEERQRGNFPDRFSGHQFPNYSSELNVNALLLGDSALYLCASSFGQHYGYTFGSGTRLTVV.

This chain uses TRBV13 with TRBJ2-3; 8 nucleotides align to TRBD2. This CDR3 comprises 16 residues. Trimming removed 2 bases from V and 3 bases from J; junction bases left unmatched: 7. Germline loops: CDR1 PRHDT, CDR2 FYEKMQ (reference sequence). CDR3: CASSLKRGGRTDTQYF. For the CDR3, the DNA is TGTGCCAGCAGCTTAAAACGGGGGGGCCGTACAGATACGCAGTATTTT.

CDR3 protein: CASSYQGGRGDRYEQYF. The CDR3 bases are TGTGCCAGCAGCTACCAGGGGGGGCGGGGGGACCGCTACGAGCAGTACTTC. The chain joins TRBV7-9 to TRBJ2-7; D is possibly TRBD2 (8 bases). The V gene lost 4 bases and the J gene lost 3 bases, with 22 bases spanning the gap. Per germline, CDR1 SEHNR and CDR2 FQNEAQ (reference sequence). CDR3 size: 17 residues. Using reference TRBV7-9 and TRBJ2-7 for the parts outside the CDR3, the full variable domain is DTGVSQNPRHKITKRGQNVTFRCDPISEHNRLYWYRQTLGQGPEFLTYFQNEAQLEKSRLLSDRFSAERPKGSFSTLEIQRTEQGDSAMYLCASSYQGGRGDRYEQYFGPGTRLTVT.

This chain uses TRBV5-5 with TRBJ1-2; unclear D gene. V was clipped by 4 bases and J by 5 bases, with 12 bases between them. Germline values: CDR1 SGHKS, CDR2 YYEKEE (reference sequence). The CDR3 has 13 amino acids. This chain's CDR3 is CASSQIQRYGYTF. The CDR3 region has the DNA TGTGCCAGCAGCCAGATACAACGATATGGCTACACCTTC.

This clone has only a few counts. The chain links TRBV25-1 to TRBJ1-6; no clear D. V was clipped by 7 bases and J by 4 bases, with 8 bases between them. Germline V lookup: CDR1 MGHDK, CDR2 SYGVNS. The CDR3 covers 13 residues. CDR3 bases: TGTGCCAGCATTAAGGAGTATAATTCACCCCTCCACTTT. Amino acids: CASIKEYNSPLHF.

J is TRBJ1-2 and V is TRBV5-1; D remains unclear. CDR1 is SGHRS and CDR2 is YFSETQ in the germline V gene. Trimming took off 2 bases at V and 0 bases at J, with 11 bases between the two ends. CDR3 size: 15 residues. The CDR3 here is CASSLEGGPNYGYTF. Here the CDR3 DNA reads TGCGCCAGCAGCTTAGAAGGAGGACCTAACTATGGCTACACCTTC.